This paragraph covers one T cell receptor (beta chain) sequence. This clonotype was observed at least ten times. Which antigen it targets is not known. Per-nucleotide qualities are absent, and no much larger clonotype sits a single base away. The sample belongs to a study of regulatory T cells in long-lasting Graves disease (dated by TCRdb to 2020 to 2023). Turning to the overall study: Persistent Graves' disease was defined as antithyroid drug treatment for over 5 years with persistently positive TSH receptor autoantibodies. In the clinical cohort, patients with persistent Graves' disease had used antithyroid drugs for an average of about 10.3 years. A total of around 35 samples underwent TCR sequencing, from roughly 13 patients with persistent Graves' disease and approximately 20 patients with newly diagnosed Graves' disease. Persistent Graves' disease patients were compared with newly diagnosed Graves' disease patients by peripheral blood TCR sequencing and RNA sequencing. The study took place in China and was registered as a clinical trial. The paper's findings and limits, for the study overall: Lower TCR Shannon entropy and fewer highly expanded clones were observed in persistent Graves' disease patients than in newly diagnosed patients, which suggested clonal expansion. Only peripheral blood was studied, because thyroid tissue, the primary lesion, was inaccessible. More public clonotypes were shared among persistent patients (fewer than 3,000) than among newly diagnosed patients (just under 1,000). The small sample size was acknowledged by the authors as a limitation that may reduce accuracy. Persistent disease showed preferential use of TRBV28, TRBJ1-2 and TRBJ2-5, whereas newly diagnosed disease favored TRBV20-1 and TRBJ2-1. Sequencing and analysis were restricted to the TCR beta chain.

Receptor amplification or capture employed multiplex PCR. These reads were obtained on an Illumina HiSeq 4000. iRepertoire HTBI primers and Arm-PCR amplification of CDR3 regions were used to construct TCR beta libraries. Before sequencing, the PCR products underwent gel purification. In the original analysis: Gene usage analysis of CDR3 amino acid clonotypes used the approximately 62 TRBV and 12 to 15 TRBJ segments found across samples. COPE and FqMerger were used to merge filtered high-quality paired reads into contigs. BLAST was used to align contigs to IMGT TRBV, TRBD and TRBJ reference genes, and CDR3 was defined according to IMGT. Highly expanded clones were defined as clonotypes with a frequency above 0.1%. Shannon entropy was used to measure repertoire diversity, and the Gini coefficient was used to measure V-J evenness. A clonotype was considered public if more than one individual shared it. TCRdb itself trimmed the public reads at Q25 with fastp, ran MiXCR and retained productive beta chains. One record per CDR3 amino acid sequence lists the most common genes and DNA. The V and J calls were determined by TCRdb, not by the authors. A total of about 400,000 distinct CDR3 sequences appear in this sample, more than 20% of them only once. The ten biggest clones cover around 20% of the sample.

The time point label of this sample denotes: persistent/refractory GD, antithyroid drugs over 5 years with positive TRAb. For both TCR sequencing and RNA sequencing, RNA was extracted from PBMCs using TRIzol. The diagnosis of Graves' disease followed American Thyroid Association guidelines. Patients were recruited from an endocrinology department in Xi'an, China. From each patient, around 9 milliliters of peripheral blood was collected into an EDTA anticoagulant tube. Ficoll Paque Plus density gradient separation was used to isolate PBMCs, and no additional T cell sorting was done. An Agilent 2100 Bioanalyzer and agarose gel were used to assess RNA quality, and a NanoDrop 2000 was used to measure RNA concentration. CDR1 is given as DFQATT and CDR2 as SNEGSKA, both from the germline V gene (reference sequence). The CDR3 goes from the cysteine to the phenylalanine over 14 residues. Only the CDR3 portion is preserved as DNA: 42 bases, with reading frame beginning at the first base. The trim is 5 bases for V and 6 bases for J, with a gap of 14 bases between the germline ends.

The origin of this receptor is a female donor with Graves disease. The sample in question was peripheral blood mononuclear cells (PBMCs), obtained when the disease was refractory, from a patient treated with antithyroid drugs. The rearrangement combines TRBV20-1 with TRBJ2-6; no D gene is confidently identified. The CDR3 reads as follows: CSAPGPREANVLTF. The DNA is as follows: TGCAGTGCTCCAGGTCCTCGAGAGGCCAACGTCCTGACTTTC.